The 8 T cell receptor beta chains listed next were all sequenced from one sample in a study of identical twins. Each CDR3 protein is one row after TCRdb ran MiXCR on the 5' RACE reads. Among 550,000 to 700,000 distinct CDR3 sequences listed, more than 9% were seen once. A further study also used this sample, focusing on yellow fever vaccine responses in identical twins.

Sequences were obtained from PBMCs. The receptors originated from a woman aged 18-29 years in good health.

This clonotype was counted a few times. V and J are TRBV9 and TRBJ2-2; D may be TRBD2 (6 bases). Germline CDR1 reads SGDLS; CDR2 reads YYNGEE. V was cut by 8 bases and J by 4 bases, with 12 bases left in between. This CDR3 contains 13 residues. CDR3 DNA: TGTGCCAGGGCGGGGACCAGCACCGGGGAGCTGTTTTTT. Amino acids: CARAGTSTGELFF. Filled out from reference TRBV9 and TRBJ2-2, the complete variable domain reads DSGVTQTPKHLITATGQRVTLRCSPRSGDLSVYWYQQSLDQGLQFLIQYYNGEERAKGNILERFSAQQFPDLHSELNLSSLELGDSALYFCARAGTSTGELFFGEGSRLTVL.

This clonotype was seen more than once but under ten times. The chain has TRBV5-1 and TRBJ2-3; 7 bases agree with TRBD2. Looked up from germline, CDR1 is SGHRS and CDR2 is YFSETQ. The J segment lost 5 bases and the V segment lost 0 bases, leaving 6 bases of the junction unmatched. This CDR3 spans 15 amino acids. The CDR3 DNA follows: TGCGCCAGCAGCTTGGGTCTAGCGGACGGAGATACGCAGTATTTT. Protein sequence: CASSLGLADGDTQYF.

A few counts support this clonotype. The chain is built from TRBV27 and TRBJ2-3; D not certain. The CDR3 length is 14 residues. Germline lookup yields CDR1 MNHEY and CDR2 SMNVEV (reference sequence). Trimming removed 1 base from V and 3 bases from J, with 8 bases in between. In DNA form, the CDR3 reads TGTGCCAGCAGTTTATACGGCTTTACAGATACGCAGTATTTT. Protein: CASSLYGFTDTQYF.

CDR3 sequence (DNA): TGCAGCGTCCCGACCGCGGACAGGGCCCCAGGGACAGATACGCAGTATTTT. As protein: CSVPTADRAPGTDTQYF. V gene TRBV29-1 combines with J gene TRBJ2-3, with 8 bases fitting TRBD1. In germline, CDR1 is SQVTM, CDR2 ANQGSEA. V trimming: 6 bases; J trimming: 3 bases; junction bases outside the gene matches: 17. The CDR3 sequence is 17 residues long.

This clonotype was seen many times. The chain links TRBV21-1 to TRBJ2-3; the D call of TRBD2 is as the table states it, not checked on the DNA. TRBV21-1 is listed as a pseudogene. CDR3 length: 20 amino acids. CDR3 coding DNA: TGTGCCAGCAGTGTCCCCGGACTAGCGGGAGGGCCGTGGGACACAGATACGCAGTATTTT. Protein product: CASSVPGLAGGPWDTDTQYF.

The table lists this clonotype with a few counts. This chain uses TRBV5-4 with TRBJ2-2, with 10 bases fitting TRBD2. The J segment lost 4 bases and the V segment lost 4 bases, leaving 7 bases of the junction unmatched. Germline values: CDR1 SGHNT, CDR2 YYREEE (reference sequence). The CDR3 runs 16 residues. CDR3 region: CASSPGLAVGTGELFF. For the CDR3, the DNA is TGTGCCAGCAGCCCTGGACTAGCGGTTGGCACCGGGGAGCTGTTTTTT.

This clonotype was detected only a few times. In DNA, the CDR3 is TGTGCCAGCAGTTATAGCGTAGGGGGAGGTGTCAATGAGCAGTTCTTC. Translated: CASSYSVGGGVNEQFF. V gene TRBV6-5 combines with J gene TRBJ2-1, with D perhaps given as TRBD1 or TRBD2 (6 bases each). The CDR3 has 16 amino acids. Germline CDR1 MNHEY, CDR2 SVGAGI. Trimming took 3 bases from V and 6 from J, leaving 18 bases between them.

This clonotype was recorded a few times. The gene calls are TRBV7-6 and TRBJ2-7; possibly TRBD1 for D (5 bases). This CDR3 has 16 residues. The V end lost 4 bases, the J end lost 0 bases, and 16 bases lay between the germline ends. Germline V lookup: CDR1 SGHVS, CDR2 FNYEAQ. The CDR3 loop is CASSSPRADSSYEQYF. The CDR3 nucleotides are TGTGCCAGCAGCTCACCCAGGGCGGATAGCTCCTACGAGCAGTACTTC. Complete variable domain (other parts from reference TRBV7-6 and TRBJ2-7): GAGVSQSPRYKVTKRGQDVALRCDPISGHVSLYWYRQALGQGPEFLTYFNYEAQQDKSGLPNDRFSAERPEGSISTLTIQRTEQRDSAMYRCASSSPRADSSYEQYFGPGTRLTVT.